This entry lists 26 T cell receptor beta chains sequenced from one sample in a study of OX40 agonist ivuxolimab in advanced cancers. The data were produced by immunoSEQ multiplex PCR, yet TCRdb's version contains in-frame clones alone and is incomplete. In the table there are about 73,000 clones, 85% to 90% of which are singletons. The sample was CD4+ or CD8+ T cells sorted from blood, taken in a trial of the OX40 agonist ivuxolimab. These receptors were obtained from an adult with an advanced solid tumor such as melanoma, head and neck, liver or kidney cancer.

The J gene is TRBJ2-2, the V gene TRBV5-4, with D perhaps matching TRBD1 or TRBD2 (5 bases each). The length of the CDR3 is 14 residues. Trimming cost V 6 bases and J 2 bases, with 11 bases left between them. The germline CDR1 and CDR2 sequences are SGHNT and YYREEE (reference sequence). The DNA for the CDR3 is TGTGCCAGCAATGAGGGGATTAACACCGGGGAGCTGTTTTTT. This sequence encodes CASNEGINTGELFF.

Only a few counts were recorded for this clone. CDR3 sequence (DNA): TGTGCCAGCAGTTCATTGTCAGGGGCCAATCAGCCCCAGCATTTT. The encoded protein is CASSSLSGANQPQHF. The chain is built from TRBV7-6 and TRBJ1-5; TRBD1 might be the D (6 bases). The CDR3 consists of 15 residues. Germline loops: CDR1 SGHVS, CDR2 FNYEAQ. V dropped 6 bases and J dropped 3 bases, with 15 bases sitting between them.

The chain combines TRBV6-6 with TRBJ2-7, with D uncertain. CDR3 length: 13 residues. The germline V gene has CDR1 MNHNY and CDR2 SVGAGI (reference sequence). Trimming removed 0 bases from V and 3 bases from J, with 6 bases in between. The CDR3 nucleotides are TGTGCCAGCAGTTACTCGTCGGACTACGAGCAGTACTTC. As protein: CASSYSSDYEQYF.

This clone was observed a single time. This chain joins TRBV12-5 and TRBJ2-1; TRBD1 matches 7 bases. This CDR3 region has 15 residues. From germline, CDR1 is LGHNT and CDR2 FRNRAP. The trim removed 2 bases at V and 4 bases at J, leaving 5 bases unmatched. CDR3 in amino acids: CASGLTQTGYNEQFF. The CDR3, as DNA: TGTGCTAGTGGTTTGACCCAGACAGGGTACAATGAGCAGTTCTTC. Complete variable domain (other parts from reference TRBV12-5 and TRBJ2-1): DARVTQTPRHKVTEMGQEVTMRCQPILGHNTVFWYRQTMMQGLELLAYFRNRAPLDDSGMPKDRFSAEMPDATLATLKIQPSEPRDSAVYFCASGLTQTGYNEQFFGPGTRLTVL.

The V gene is TRBV29-1, the J gene TRBJ1-4; 7 bases map to TRBD1. Trimming cost V 4 bases and J 5 bases; bases outside gene matches: 1. Germline V gene data show CDR1 as SQVTM and CDR2 as ANQGSEA. The CDR3 consists of 12 residues. This CDR3 reads CSVGQGNEKLFF. DNA for the CDR3: TGCAGCGTTGGACAGGGAAATGAAAAACTGTTTTTT.

This chain connects TRBV11-2 to TRBJ1-5; D not resolved. V shed 5 bases and J shed 4 bases, with 9 bases lying between them. The CDR3 totals 13 residues. Germline V gene data show CDR1 as SGHAT and CDR2 as FQNNGV. The CDR3 coding sequence is TGTGCCAGCAGCCCCGATCCTAATCAGCCCCAGCATTTT. Its translation is CASSPDPNQPQHF.

This clone is deemed medium-sized (0.01 to 0.1%). This chain uses TRBV7-7 with TRBJ2-2; a possible D gene is TRBD1 (5 bases). This CDR3 is built from 19 residues. V lost 5 bases and J 3 bases, leaving 25 bases between the germline ends. Germline V lookup: CDR1 SSHAT, CDR2 FNYEAQ (reference sequence). Here the CDR3 DNA reads TGTGCCAGCAGCCCTGACCCATTAGACCAGGGATCGTACACCGGGGAGCTGTTTTTT. It encodes CASSPDPLDQGSYTGELFF. The whole variable domain, filled in from reference TRBV7-7 and TRBJ2-2, reads GAGVSQSPRYKVTKRGQDVTLRCDPISSHATLYWYQQALGQGPEFLTYFNYEAQPDKSGLPSDRFSAERPEGSISTLTIQRTEQRDSAMYRCASSPDPLDQGSYTGELFFGEGSRLTVL.

This clone is medium-sized by share. The V call is TRBV7-9, the J call TRBJ2-7, with TRBD1 matching over 7 bases. Trimming removed 5 bases from V and 5 bases from J; junction bases left unmatched: 15. Germline CDR1 reads SEHNR; CDR2 reads FQNEAQ (reference sequence). CDR3 length: 16 residues. Here the CDR3 DNA reads TGTGCCAGCAGCACACACCGGGACAGTCCTTCCCACGAGCAGTACTTC. Translation gives CASSTHRDSPSHEQYF.

The rearrangement links TRBV5-1 to TRBJ1-1; the match to TRBD1 covers 8 bases. V shed 3 bases, J shed 5 bases, and the junction held 9 bases outside the gene matches. The CDR3 extends over 15 amino acids. Per the germline V gene, CDR1 is SGHRS and CDR2 is YFSETQ. CDR3 nucleotides: TGCGCCAGCAGCTGGGGGACAGGTGGGGTAACTGAAGCTTTCTTT. Its translation: CASSWGTGGVTEAFF. The full variable domain, rest sourced from reference TRBV5-1 and TRBJ1-1, is KAGVTQTPRYLIKTRGQQVTLSCSPISGHRSVSWYQQTPGQGLQFLFEYFSETQRNKGNFPGRFSGRQFSNSRSEMNVSTLELGDSALYLCASSWGTGGVTEAFFGQGTRLTVV.

This clone came up once. The rearrangement joins TRBV13 to TRBJ2-7; possibly TRBD1 for D (6 bases). Trimming took 2 bases from V and 6 from J, leaving 11 bases between them. This CDR3 has 13 amino acids. Germline V lookup: CDR1 PRHDT, CDR2 FYEKMQ (reference sequence). The CDR3 sequence is CASSLLRGVEQYF. The CDR3 DNA sequence: TGTGCCAGCAGCTTACTCAGGGGTGTCGAGCAGTACTTC.

Only one count was recorded for this clone. The chain has TRBV2 and TRBJ2-1; D call uncertain. V was pared by 4 bases and J by 8 bases, with 9 bases between. Germline CDR1 SNHLY, CDR2 FYNNEI. The CDR3 contains 12 residues. CDR3 DNA: TGTGCCAGCAGTGTCCGGCGCGATGAGCAGTTCTTC. It translates to CASSVRRDEQFF.

The gene calls are TRBV7-9 and TRBJ2-7, with D perhaps matching TRBD1 or TRBD2 (5 bases each). The CDR3 runs to 14 residues. Germline CDR1 SEHNR, CDR2 FQNEAQ (reference sequence). Deletions cut 5 bases from V and 3 bases from J, with 14 bases between. This chain's CDR3 is CASSPVGENYEQYF. The CDR3, as DNA: TGTGCCAGCAGCCCAGTGGGGGAGAACTACGAGCAGTACTTC.

The chain is built from TRBV6-5 and TRBJ1-4; a possible D gene is TRBD1 (6 bases). This CDR3 is 13 amino acids long. With 6 bases removed from V and 8 bases from J, the gap between germline ends came to 13 bases. Germline V lookup: CDR1 MNHEY, CDR2 SVGAGI. As DNA, the CDR3 is TGTGCCAGCAGCGAGGACAGCTGGGAAAAACTGTTTTTT. Its protein product is CASSEDSWEKLFF.

V gene TRBV6-1 combines with J gene TRBJ2-7, with D unresolved. Germline lookup yields CDR1 MNHNS and CDR2 SASEGT. CDR3 length: 15 residues. The V end lost 9 bases, the J end lost 0 bases, and 18 bases lay between the germline ends. The CDR3 is CASSEGLQGSYEQYF. The CDR3 nucleotides read TGTGCCAGTTCCGAAGGCCTCCAAGGCTCCTACGAGCAGTACTTC.

This chain links TRBV4-2 with TRBJ1-2, with D tentatively TRBD1 (5 bases). Germline assignment: CDR1 LGHNA and CDR2 YNFKEQ. V lost 1 base and J lost 4, with 10 bases in between. CDR3 length equals 14 residues. Here the CDR3 DNA reads TGTGCCAGCAGCCAAGGAGGGACTGTCTATGGCTACACCTTC. It yields the protein CASSQGGTVYGYTF.

The rearrangement joins TRBV28 to TRBJ2-3, with 10 bases aligning to TRBD2. The germline CDR1 and CDR2 sequences are MDHEN and SYDVKM. This CDR3 contains 17 residues. The junction had 9 bases not matched to a gene; V was cut back by 3 bases and J by 3 bases. The CDR3 sequence: CASSFPRKREGTDTQYF. For the CDR3, the DNA is TGTGCCAGCAGTTTCCCTCGCAAGCGGGAGGGTACAGATACGCAGTATTTT.

The rearrangement joins TRBV19 to TRBJ2-7; D gene ambiguous. CDR3 length: 14 amino acids. V was trimmed by 1 base and J by 4 bases, leaving 11 bases between them. The V gene's germline CDR1 is LNHDA and CDR2 SQIVND (reference sequence). CDR3 sequence: CASSIGAGTYEQYF. CDR3 in DNA: TGTGCCAGTAGTATAGGGGCAGGAACATACGAGCAGTACTTC.

This sequence joins TRBV5-1 and TRBJ2-3; 9 bases are shared with TRBD2. V was pared by 5 bases and J by 1 base, with 8 bases of the junction left unmatched. Germline CDR1 and CDR2: SGHRS and YFSETQ. This CDR3 comprises 16 residues. The CDR3 loop reads CASRSGGREGTDTQYF. The CDR3 DNA is TGCGCCAGCAGGAGTGGCGGGAGGGAAGGCACAGATACGCAGTATTTT.

The V gene is TRBV9, the J gene TRBJ2-1; 8 nucleotides align to TRBD1. Germline V gene lookup returns CDR1 SGDLS and CDR2 YYNGEE. With V trimmed by 3 bases and J by 1 base, 3 bases remained unmatched. This CDR3 is 15 amino acids long. CDR3: CASSGRDRSYNEQFF. As DNA, the CDR3 is TGTGCCAGCAGCGGCCGGGACAGGTCCTACAATGAGCAGTTCTTC.

This clone is termed medium-sized (0.01 to 0.1%). The rearrangement uses TRBV29-1 and TRBJ2-1, with D hard to call. Germline V lookup: CDR1 SQVTM, CDR2 ANQGSEA. CDR3 length equals 11 residues. V was pared by 6 bases and J by 7 bases, with 10 bases between. Here the CDR3 reads CSVPAWNEQFF. CDR3 coding DNA: TGCAGCGTGCCGGCGTGGAATGAGCAGTTCTTC.

The chain recombines TRBV10-3 with TRBJ2-1; TRBD2 is a possible D gene (5 bases). The CDR3 is 15 residues long. Trimming shortened V by 3 bases and J by 7 bases, and 16 bases separated the two germline ends. CDR1 is ENHRY and CDR2 is SYGVKD in the germline V gene. In DNA, the CDR3 is TGTGCCATCAGTGATAGAGGGCTGGATACGAATGAGCAGTTCTTC. Its translation: CAISDRGLDTNEQFF.

The chain links TRBV10-3 to TRBJ1-1, with 8 bases lining up with TRBD1. CDR1 and CDR2 from the germline V gene are ENHRY and SYGVKD. Trimming cost V 3 bases and J 2 bases; bases outside gene matches: 8. This CDR3 has 16 residues. Here the CDR3 reads CAISDPETGANTEAFF. The CDR3 DNA sequence: TGTGCCATCAGTGACCCAGAGACAGGGGCAAACACTGAAGCTTTCTTT.

This clone was seen more than once but under ten times. The chain uses TRBV5-5 and TRBJ1-6; tentatively, D is TRBD1 (5 bases). The CDR3 consists of 15 residues. Trimming left V 1 base short and J 10 bases short, with 15 bases between. From germline, CDR1 is SGHKS and CDR2 YYEKEE (reference sequence). Here the CDR3 reads CASSLSEGSNSPLHF. The CDR3 DNA reads as TGTGCCAGCAGCTTGTCAGAGGGGTCTAACTCACCCCTCCACTTT.

V usage is TRBV6-6 and J usage is TRBJ2-7; D may be TRBD1 or TRBD2 (5 bases each). Germline V gene lookup returns CDR1 MNHNY and CDR2 SVGAGI (reference sequence). Trimming shortened V by 0 bases and J by 3 bases, and 15 bases separated the two germline ends. The CDR3 consists of 16 residues. Here the CDR3 DNA reads TGTGCCAGCAGTTACTCGAGGGGCTGGGAGAACTACGAGCAGTACTTC. Translated: CASSYSRGWENYEQYF.

The CDR3 DNA reads TGTGCCAGCAGCTTATCTTTCGGGGAGCTGTTTTTT. It is translated as CASSLSFGELFF. The chain carries TRBV11-2 and TRBJ2-2; D uncertain. Germline assignment: CDR1 SGHAT and CDR2 FQNNGV. The germline V and J ends were trimmed by 2 bases and 7 bases, with 5 bases remaining between them. The CDR3 is 12 amino acids.

The chain combines TRBV30 with TRBJ2-2, with a weak D call TRBD2 (7 bases). The V and J ends lost 7 bases and 6 bases respectively, with 15 bases between them. In germline, CDR1 is GTSNPN, CDR2 SVGIG (reference sequence). The CDR3 runs to 13 residues. CDR3: CALEAGGPGELFF. The CDR3 DNA follows: TGTGCCTTGGAGGCCGGGGGGCCCGGGGAGCTGTTTTTT. Combining the CDR3 with reference TRBV30 and TRBJ2-2 gives the whole variable domain SQTIHQWPATLVQPVGSPLSLECTVEGTSNPNLYWYRQAAGRGLQLLFYSVGIGQISSEVPQNLSASRPQDRQFILSSKKLLLSDSGFYLCALEAGGPGELFFGEGSRLTVL.